A selection of T cell receptor beta chains follows, all from one sample in a study of cytomegalovirus exposure and HLA in healthy donors. Here immunoSEQ multiplex PCR was the method, and the copy in TCRdb shows in-frame clones only, minus some. The table lists around 74,000 clones, about 84% of them singletons. The sequencing input was PBMCs. Receptor source: a man aged 35 to 55 in good health and CMV-seronegative. Each CDR3 is given with its conserved first and last residue. D genes are given only for firm matches. The size of a clone is reported for some rows only, either as once, few or many, or as a class for expanded clones.

D	size	V	J	CDR3	DNA
NA	NA	TRBV4-1	TRBJ1-5	CASSQAVFSNQPQHF	TGCGCCAGCAGCCAAGCGGTGTTTAGCAATCAGCCCCAGCATTTT
TRBD1	NA	TRBV6-5	TRBJ2-2	CASSYSGQVNTGELFF	TGTGCCAGCAGTTACTCGGGACAGGTGAACACCGGGGAGCTGTTTTTT
TRBD1	NA	TRBV18	TRBJ2-3	CASSLLQGAGDTQYF	TGTGCCAGCTCACTACTTCAGGGGGCAGGCGATACGCAGTATTTT
NA	once	TRBV20-1	TRBJ1-1	CSARANTEAFF	TGCAGTGCTAGAGCTAATACTGAAGCTTTCTTT
TRBD1	NA	TRBV5-1	TRBJ2-3	CASSREGTGTDTQYF	TGCGCCAGCAGCCGTGAAGGGACAGGCACAGATACGCAGTATTTT
NA	NA	TRBV7-9	TRBJ2-5	CASSLGGPWAQYF	TGTGCCAGCAGCTTAGGGGGCCCATGGGCCCAGTACTTC
NA	NA	TRBV19	TRBJ1-5	CASSIGGEGQPQHF	TGTGCCAGTAGTATAGGGGGGGAGGGTCAGCCCCAGCATTTT
TRBD1	NA	TRBV10-1	TRBJ2-7	CASKRDSSGEQYF	TGCGCCAGCAAAAGGGACAGTTCTGGCGAGCAGTACTTC
NA	NA	TRBV4-2	TRBJ2-3	CASSPSQGERTDTQYF	TGTGCCAGCAGCCCGTCTCAGGGTGAACGAACAGATACGCAGTATTTT
NA	NA	TRBV10-3	TRBJ2-2	CAIKDLAGTGELFF	TGTGCCATCAAGGACCTAGCCGGCACCGGGGAGCTGTTTTTT
NA	few	TRBV29-1	TRBJ1-5	CSVASSNQPQHF	TGCAGCGTTGCGAGTAGCAATCAGCCCCAGCATTTT
TRBD1	NA	TRBV19	TRBJ1-5	CASSIHRGRLDQPQHF	TGTGCCAGTAGTATTCACAGGGGGCGCTTGGATCAGCCCCAGCATTTT
NA	NA	TRBV7-3	TRBJ2-5	CASSLGSQRRETQYF	TGTGCCAGCAGCTTAGGGTCCCAGCGGCGGGAGACCCAGTACTTC
TRBD1	NA	TRBV29-1	TRBJ2-7	CSVPGQGSYEQYF	TGCAGCGTTCCGGGACAGGGAAGCTACGAGCAGTACTTC
NA	NA	TRBV6-5	TRBJ1-3	CASSYRVSAGNTIYF	TGTGCCAGCAGTTACAGAGTCTCTGCGGGAAACACCATATATTTT
TRBD2	NA	TRBV6-4	TRBJ2-7	CASRLTSGSYEQYF	TGTGCCAGCAGATTGACTAGCGGGTCCTACGAGCAGTACTTC
TRBD2	NA	TRBV19	TRBJ2-5	CASSIGLAGEQETQYF	TGTGCCAGTAGTATAGGGCTAGCGGGGGAGCAAGAGACCCAGTACTTC
NA	NA	TRBV4-2	TRBJ2-7	CASSQDVLVQYF	TGTGCCAGCAGCCAAGATGTACTAGTCCAGTACTTC
NA	NA	TRBV5-1	TRBJ1-2	CASSLDSSYGYPF	TGCGCCAGCAGCTTGGACAGTTCCTATGGCTACCCCTTC
TRBD1	NA	TRBV10-3	TRBJ1-2	CAIRQGVGTNYGYTF	TGTGCCATCAGGCAGGGGGTCGGCACCAACTATGGCTACACCTTC
NA	NA	TRBV28	TRBJ2-1	CASGAPSSYNEQFF	TGTGCCAGCGGGGCCCCGTCGTCCTACAATGAGCAGTTCTTC
NA	NA	TRBV7-2	TRBJ2-1	CASRPQRQGGYNEQFF	TGTGCCAGCAGACCCCAGAGACAGGGAGGCTACAATGAGCAGTTCTTC
TRBD2	NA	TRBV29-1	TRBJ2-2	CSARRGEDTGELFF	TGCAGCGCCCGGCGGGGGGAAGACACCGGGGAGCTGTTTTTT
NA	NA	TRBV18	TRBJ2-1	CASSVSRGNEQFF	TGTGCCAGCTCAGTCTCAAGGGGTAATGAGCAGTTCTTC
NA	NA	TRBV6-1	TRBJ1-2	CASSATAGGNYGYTF	TGTGCCAGCAGTGCGACGGCAGGAGGTAACTATGGCTACACCTTC
NA	NA	TRBV6-4	TRBJ1-1	CASSEGAHTEAFF	TGTGCCAGCAGTGAGGGGGCGCACACTGAAGCTTTCTTT
NA	NA	TRBV7-2	TRBJ1-2	CASSLQKGEYGYTF	TGTGCCAGCAGCCTTCAAAAGGGGGAATATGGCTACACCTTC
TRBD1	NA	TRBV5-1	TRBJ2-5	CASSRRTGGRQETQYF	TGCGCCAGCAGCAGACGAACAGGGGGGCGGCAAGAGACCCAGTACTTC
TRBD1	NA	TRBV28	TRBJ1-1	CASSIHRGTTEAFF	TGTGCCAGCAGCATCCACAGGGGCACCACTGAAGCTTTCTTT
NA	NA	TRBV28	TRBJ2-3	CASSLVSPLAGTQYF	TGTGCCAGCAGTTTAGTCAGTCCTCTAGCAGGTACGCAGTATTTT
NA	once	TRBV30	TRBJ1-6	CAWSLTGRGYNSPLHF	TGTGCCTGGAGTCTGACGGGCAGGGGATATAATTCACCCCTCCACTTT